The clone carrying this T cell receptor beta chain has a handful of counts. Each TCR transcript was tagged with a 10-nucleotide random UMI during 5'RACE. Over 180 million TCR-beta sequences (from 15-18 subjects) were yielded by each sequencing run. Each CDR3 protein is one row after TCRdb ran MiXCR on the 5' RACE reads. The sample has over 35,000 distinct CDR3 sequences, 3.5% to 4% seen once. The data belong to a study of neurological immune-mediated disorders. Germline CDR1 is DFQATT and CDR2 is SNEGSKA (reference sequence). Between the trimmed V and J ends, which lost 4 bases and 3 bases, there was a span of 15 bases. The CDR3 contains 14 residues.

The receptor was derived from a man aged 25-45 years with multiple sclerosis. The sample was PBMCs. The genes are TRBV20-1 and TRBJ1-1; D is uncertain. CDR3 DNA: TGCAGTGCTACTTCCCCCCGAGCCGACACTGAAGCTTTCTTT. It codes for CSATSPRADTEAFF.